The clone carrying this T cell receptor (beta chain) was observed a handful of times. TCRdb re-called the RT-PCR reads through MiXCR, storing one row per CDR3 protein. This sample yields 200,000 to 250,000 distinct CDR3 sequences, of which roughly two fifths are seen a single time; approximately 10% belongs to the top ten. The CDR3 is 16 amino acids. CDR1 and CDR2 (germline): LGHNA, YSLEER. V gave up 1 base and J gave up 2 bases, with 12 bases separating them. These data originate in a study of patients and donors after allogeneic stem cell transplantation. The sequenced sample was blood, either unsorted or a sorted T cell fraction (not recorded which). This chain connects TRBV4-3 to TRBJ1-3, with D possibly TRBD1 on 6 matching bases. The receptor comes from a human donor who was either an allogeneic HSCT recipient or a stem cell or donor lymphocyte infusion donor (not recorded which). It is not recorded whose cells these are; they may come from a transplant donor. The DNA for the CDR3 is TGCGCCAGCAGCCAAGGGACAGCTTTGGCTGGAAACACCATATATTTT. As protein: CASSQGTALAGNTIYF.